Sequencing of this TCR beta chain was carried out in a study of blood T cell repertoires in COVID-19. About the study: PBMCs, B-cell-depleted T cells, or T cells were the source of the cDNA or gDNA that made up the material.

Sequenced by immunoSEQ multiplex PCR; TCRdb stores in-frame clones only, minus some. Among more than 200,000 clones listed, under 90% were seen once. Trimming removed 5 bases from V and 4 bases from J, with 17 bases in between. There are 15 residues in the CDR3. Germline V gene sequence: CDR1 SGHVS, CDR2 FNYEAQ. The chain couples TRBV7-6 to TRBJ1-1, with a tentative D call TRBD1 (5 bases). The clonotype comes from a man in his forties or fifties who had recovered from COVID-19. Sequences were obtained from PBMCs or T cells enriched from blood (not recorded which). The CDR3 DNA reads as TGTGCCAGCAGCCCCCGGTCCAGGGATGGCACTGAAGCTTTCTTT. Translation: CASSPRSRDGTEAFF.